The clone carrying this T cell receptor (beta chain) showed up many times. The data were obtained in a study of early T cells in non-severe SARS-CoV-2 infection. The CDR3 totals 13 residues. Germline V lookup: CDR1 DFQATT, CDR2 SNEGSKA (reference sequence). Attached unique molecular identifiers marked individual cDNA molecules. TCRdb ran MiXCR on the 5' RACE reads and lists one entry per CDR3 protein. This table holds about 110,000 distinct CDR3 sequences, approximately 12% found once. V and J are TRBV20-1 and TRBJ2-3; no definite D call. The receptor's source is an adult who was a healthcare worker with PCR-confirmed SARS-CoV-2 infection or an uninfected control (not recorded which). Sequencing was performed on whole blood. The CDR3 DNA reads TGCAGCCGCCTCTACCTCTCCACAGATACGCAGTATTTT. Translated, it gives CSRLYLSTDTQYF.